Below are 13 T cell receptor beta chains sequenced from a single sample in a study of T-cell reconstitution after alpha-beta-depleted transplantation in children. Researchers prepared the TCRbeta library using unique molecular identifiers, the study reports. MiXCR, applied by TCRdb to the PCR reads, yields one record per CDR3 protein. The sample has about 600,000 distinct CDR3 sequences; 10% are singletons. The material sequenced was PBMCs from the stem cell graft donor, taken from the stem cell graft. The source of these receptors is a human donor who donated a stem cell graft to a child with acute myeloid leukemia.

This clonotype was seen only a few times. The CDR3 region is CATSPRGSLTDTQYF. CDR3 sequence (DNA): TGTGCCACCAGCCCCCGTGGATCTCTCACAGATACGCAGTATTTT. V gene TRBV15 combines with J gene TRBJ2-3; D remains unclear. The ends were cut back, 5 bases at V and 2 bases at J, with 14 bases in the middle. The CDR3 loop spans 15 amino acids. Germline V gene sequence: CDR1 LNHNV, CDR2 YYDKDF (reference sequence). The full variable domain, completed using reference TRBV15 and TRBJ2-3, is DAMVIQNPRYQVTQFGKPVTLSCSQTLNHNVMYWYQQKSSQAPKLLFHYYDKDFNNEADTPDNFQSRRPNTSFCFLDIRSPGLGDTAMYLCATSPRGSLTDTQYFGPGTRLTVL.

This clonotype was detected ten times or more. The J gene is TRBJ2-5, the V gene TRBV18; D is unresolved. The V end was cut by 6 bases, the J end by 0 bases, with 14 bases between. The CDR3 has 15 amino acids. Germline values: CDR1 KGHSH, CDR2 LQKENI. The CDR3 loop is CASSSGGRYQETQYF. The CDR3 nucleotides are TGTGCCAGCTCTTCGGGCGGTCGGTACCAAGAGACCCAGTACTTC.

This clonotype was detected many times. This chain uses TRBV20-1 with TRBJ2-5; TRBD2 matches 11 bases. The trim removed 2 bases at V and 5 bases at J, leaving 7 bases unmatched. CDR1 is DFQATT, CDR2 SNEGSKA, per germline (reference sequence). The CDR3 spans 15 residues. The CDR3 DNA reads TGCAGTGCTAGATTTAGCGGGAGGGCCCGTGAGACCCAGTACTTC. Protein product: CSARFSGRARETQYF.

V usage is TRBV29-1 and J usage is TRBJ1-4, with D uncertain. This CDR3 spans 13 amino acids. Germline V gene data show CDR1 as SQVTM and CDR2 as ANQGSEA. V was cut by 5 bases and J by 4 bases, with 11 bases left in between. Here the CDR3 reads CSVLGLDNEKLFF. CDR3 bases: TGCAGCGTTTTAGGGCTTGATAATGAAAAACTGTTTTTT. The full variable domain, with the rest looked up from reference TRBV29-1 and TRBJ1-4, is SAVISQKPSRDICQRGTSLTIQCQVDSQVTMMFWYRQQPGQSLTLIATANQGSEATYESGFVIDKFPISRPNLTFSTLTVSNMSPEDSSIYLCSVLGLDNEKLFFGSGTQLSVL.

This clonotype was counted at least ten times. The chain carries TRBV6-5 and TRBJ2-5; D remains unclear. Deletions cut 5 bases from V and 13 bases from J, with 8 bases between. The CDR3 has 9 amino acids. The germline CDR1 and CDR2 sequences are MNHEY and SVGAGI. The CDR3 DNA reads as TGTGCCAGCAGTCGCCCGAGGTACTTC. Translating gives CASSRPRYF.

This clonotype came up many times. This rearrangement joins TRBV10-3 to TRBJ2-7; possibly TRBD2 for D (6 bases). The CDR3 runs to 14 residues. CDR1 and CDR2 (germline): ENHRY, SYGVKD. Trimming left V 10 bases short and J 7 bases short, with 23 bases between. CDR3: CATRRDFTSGEQYF. The CDR3 nucleotides are TGTGCCACCCGGAGGGACTTCACCTCAGGGGAGCAGTACTTC.

This clonotype was detected only a few times. The chain links TRBV18 to TRBJ1-5, with TRBD1 as a possible D gene (5 bases). The V gene lost 3 bases and the J gene lost 5 bases, with 17 bases spanning the gap. The CDR3 is 16 amino acids. Germline V gene lookup returns CDR1 KGHSH and CDR2 LQKENI. The chain's CDR3 is CASSPPGTPGDQPQHF. The CDR3, as DNA: TGTGCCAGCTCACCTCCCGGGACCCCTGGAGATCAGCCCCAGCATTTT.

This clonotype occurred many times. The chain joins TRBV20-1 to TRBJ1-3, with no clear D. Trimming stripped 5 bases from V and 1 base from J, with 12 bases between. The CDR3 length is 14 residues. Germline CDR1 DFQATT, CDR2 SNEGSKA (reference sequence). The CDR3 spells CSAFRSLSGNTIYF. In nucleotides, the CDR3 is TGCAGTGCTTTCCGGTCCCTTTCTGGAAACACCATATATTTT.

This clonotype has ten or more counts. The genes are TRBV6-5 and TRBJ1-5, with 9 bases matching TRBD1. With V trimmed by 6 bases and J by 0 bases, 3 bases remained unmatched. This CDR3 spans 15 amino acids. The germline V gene encodes CDR1 MNHEY and CDR2 SVGAGI. CDR3 amino acids: CASRTGGYSNQPQHF. The CDR3, as DNA: TGTGCCAGCAGAACAGGGGGCTATAGCAATCAGCCCCAGCATTTT.

The table lists this clonotype with many counts. The chain joins TRBV24-1 to TRBJ2-1; tentative D call: TRBD2 (6 bases). Trimming removed 12 bases at V and 5 bases at J, with 10 bases between. The CDR3 covers 11 residues. Germline V gene sequence: CDR1 KGHDR, CDR2 SFDVKD. The CDR3 bases are TGTGCCGGGGGACTGGACAATGAGCAGTTCTTC. It encodes CAGGLDNEQFF.

This clonotype was seen a few times. The chain carries TRBV5-5 and TRBJ2-3, with 10 bases fitting TRBD2. The CDR3 runs to 17 residues. V lost 1 base, J lost 7 bases, and 12 bases stayed unmatched. The germline V gene has CDR1 SGHKS and CDR2 YYEKEE (reference sequence). This CDR3 is CASSLNPSGRATYTQYF. The DNA for the CDR3 is TGTGCCAGCAGCTTGAATCCCAGCGGGAGGGCGACTTATACGCAGTATTTT. Variable domain in full (rest from reference TRBV5-5 and TRBJ2-3): DAGVTQSPTHLIKTRGQQVTLRCSPISGHKSVSWYQQVLGQGPQFIFQYYEKEERGRGNFPDRFSARQFPNYSSELNVNALLLGDSALYLCASSLNPSGRATYTQYFGPGTRLTVL.

The table lists this clonotype with a few counts. This sequence joins TRBV6-1 and TRBJ2-3; a possible D gene is TRBD2 (5 bases). Germline values: CDR1 MNHNS, CDR2 SASEGT. V lost 2 bases to trimming and J lost 7 bases, with 19 bases between them. This CDR3 has 16 residues. The CDR3 sequence: CASSELVGDPSHTQYF. CDR3 DNA: TGTGCCAGCAGTGAACTGGTCGGGGATCCATCCCATACGCAGTATTTT.

This clonotype was picked up a small number of times. The chain carries TRBV12-3 or TRBV12-4 and TRBJ1-6; perhaps TRBD1 as D (5 bases). The V end was cut by 5 bases, the J end by 5 bases, with 13 bases between. The CDR3 loop spans 15 amino acids. CDR3 DNA: TGTGCCAGCAGTACCACCGGGGCCAATAATTCACCCCTCCACTTT. Encoded protein: CASSTTGANNSPLHF.